This T cell receptor beta chain was obtained from a study of T cell repertoires in cytomegalovirus infection (dated by TCRdb to the late 2010s). Regarding the complete study: The HLA type of each donor mattered for the analysis, because public TCR beta signatures pointed to carriage of CMV infection along with the matching HLA type. What the work shows at the level of the full study, not this receptor alone: In the ex vivo response, HLA-C-restricted CMV-specific TCR beta clonotypes were dominant, and in two of eight donors the single most frequent clonotype came from this HLA-C-restricted group. In both this cohort and an independent roughly 350-donor cohort, the cumulative frequency of public TCR beta family members distinguished carriers of CMV infection plus the relevant HLA type.

From cysteine to phenylalanine, the CDR3 is 17 amino acids long. CDR3 DNA only is kept here, 51 bases in frame from base 1. V is shortened by 2 bases, J by 2 bases, and the region joining them spans 18 bases. In the germline V gene (reference sequence), CDR1 corresponds to SEHNR and CDR2 to FQNEAQ. The sample was run on an Illumina HiSeq 1500. TCRdb reworked the public reads: Q25 trimming with fastp, MiXCR clone assembly, productive beta chains retained. Each entry merges the rows of one CDR3 protein and shows their most common DNA and genes. The sample profile shows around 450,000 distinct CDR3 sequences; approximately 32% of them were found once. The ten largest clones take up roughly 15% of the sample. A note on this clonotype: Its antigen is not yet known. The sample holds no much larger clone one base away, and base qualities are not on file.

What was sequenced was PBMCs. The TCR was taken from a human donor in good health (CMV status not recorded). Some clones in this sample may be carry-over from other donors' samples. This chain is built from TRBV7-9 and TRBJ1-1, with no D gene named confidently. The nucleotide sequence reads as follows: TGTGCCAGCAGCTTAATTCTCGGGGATGATGGTAACACTGAAGCTTTCTTT. This is translated as CASSLILGDDGNTEAFF. Supplemented by the reference TRBV7-9 and TRBJ1-1 proteins around the CDR3, the complete variable domain is DTGVSQNPRHKITKRGQNVTFRCDPISEHNRLYWYRQTLGQGPEFLTYFQNEAQLEKSRLLSDRFSAERPKGSFSTLEIQRTEQGDSAMYLCASSLILGDDGNTEAFFGQGTRLTVV.